This T cell receptor beta chain stems from a study of T cells in localized non-small cell lung cancer. Measured with immunoSEQ multiplex PCR; TCRdb has only the in-frame clones, and not every one. The sample includes roughly 900 clones, about 24% of them seen just once. This clone turned up a few times. Germline-derived CDR1 and CDR2 are SQVTM and ANQGSEA. This CDR3 has 14 amino acids. J is TRBJ2-5 and V is TRBV29-1; TRBD2 is a possible D gene (6 bases). This clonotype originated in a woman aged 35 to 70 with stage I squamous cell lung carcinoma. The source material was lung tumor tissue, sampled before any cancer treatment. The CDR3 here is CSFPVGGLQETQYF. The CDR3 DNA follows: TGCAGTTTCCCCGTGGGGGGACTCCAAGAGACCCAGTACTTC. The entire variable domain, with the rest obtained from reference TRBV29-1 and TRBJ2-5, is as follows: SAVISQKPSRDICQRGTSLTIQCQVDSQVTMMFWYRQQPGQSLTLIATANQGSEATYESGFVIDKFPISRPNLTFSTLTVSNMSPEDSSIYLCSFPVGGLQETQYFGPGTRLLVL.